This entry lists 14 T cell receptor beta chains sequenced from one sample in a study of CD8 T cells in Susac syndrome. RNA in amounts of roughly 0.45 to 1 ug was reverse transcribed with random hexamers. Via MiXCR, TCRdb re-called the immunoSEQ multiplex PCR reads, giving one row per CDR3 protein. The sample has 100,000 to 150,000 distinct CDR3 sequences, over 75% seen once; the top ten hold roughly 0.5%. Sequencing was done on a sample of CD8+ T cells from PBMCs. These receptors were taken from a human donor with multiple sclerosis.

The chain is built from TRBV4-1 and TRBJ1-1; possibly TRBD1 for D (5 bases). Germline V lookup: CDR1 MGHRA, CDR2 YSYEKL. V shed 2 bases and J shed 3 bases, with 10 bases lying between them. The CDR3 contains 14 residues. The DNA for the CDR3 is TGCGCCAGCAGCCAAATCCGGGGGGACACTGAAGCTTTCTTT. Translated: CASSQIRGDTEAFF.

This clonotype was seen only once. The chain links TRBV20-1 to TRBJ1-5; maybe TRBD1 (5 bases). Germline lookup yields CDR1 DFQATT and CDR2 SNEGSKA (reference sequence). The CDR3 is 14 residues long. V shed 4 bases and J shed 4 bases, with 14 bases lying between them. The CDR3 DNA is TGCAGTGCTAAAACACGGGACTGGAATCAGCCCCAGCATTTT. This translates into CSAKTRDWNQPQHF.

The chain carries TRBV18 and TRBJ2-3, with D tentatively TRBD1 (5 bases). There are 15 residues in the CDR3. Trimming removed 1 base from V and 1 base from J, with 9 bases in between. Germline V gives CDR1 KGHSH, CDR2 LQKENI. DNA for the CDR3: TGTGCCAGCTCACCACAGGGGATGGGCACAGATACGCAGTATTTT. Translation gives CASSPQGMGTDTQYF.

The rearrangement links TRBV15 to TRBJ2-2, with TRBD2 matching 13 bases. This CDR3 spans 18 amino acids. Germline trimming cut 2 bases from V and 7 bases from J; bases unmatched to any gene: 10. Per germline, CDR1 LNHNV and CDR2 YYDKDF (reference sequence). Written as DNA, the CDR3 is TGTGCCACCAGCAGAACAACGGGACTAGCGGGGTCGGGCGGGGAGCTGTTTTTT. This codes for CATSRTTGLAGSGGELFF.

This rearrangement joins TRBV5-6 to TRBJ1-1; 7 bases match TRBD1. The CDR3 runs to 17 residues. The V gene's germline CDR1 is SGHDT and CDR2 YYEEEE. V lost 4 bases, J lost 2 bases, and 14 bases stayed unmatched. The CDR3 bases are TGTGCCAGCAGCCAAAGACAGGGCAAGTCCCCAAACACTGAAGCTTTCTTT. As protein: CASSQRQGKSPNTEAFF.

V usage is TRBV7-9 and J usage is TRBJ1-1; 8 bases line up with TRBD1. Losses at the gene ends were 7 bases for V and 3 bases for J; bases not matched to a gene: 4. Germline V gives CDR1 SEHNR, CDR2 FQNEAQ (reference sequence). CDR3 length: 13 residues. CDR3 protein: CASTQGAYTEAFF. The CDR3 DNA reads TGTGCCAGCACTCAGGGGGCATACACTGAAGCTTTCTTT.

CDR3 bases: TGTGCCAGCAGTTTATCAAGGGGGGGTTACGAGCAGTACTTC. The encoded protein is CASSLSRGGYEQYF. The rearrangement uses TRBV28 and TRBJ2-7; D might be TRBD2 (7 bases). V was trimmed by 1 base and J by 4 bases, leaving 11 bases between them. Germline loops: CDR1 MDHEN, CDR2 SYDVKM. The CDR3 has 14 residues.

This chain links TRBV7-9 with TRBJ1-4, with D perhaps matching TRBD1 (5 bases). V gave up 5 bases and J gave up 8 bases, with 15 bases separating them. Germline V gene data show CDR1 as SEHNR and CDR2 as FQNEAQ (reference sequence). The CDR3 has 14 amino acids. CDR3 sequence reads: CASSEPKGEEKLFF. CDR3 sequence (DNA): TGTGCCAGCAGCGAACCTAAAGGGGAGGAAAAACTGTTTTTT.

The sample holds a few counts of this clonotype. This rearrangement joins TRBV28 to TRBJ1-5; unclear D gene. Germline V gene sequence: CDR1 MDHEN, CDR2 SYDVKM. The germline V and J ends were trimmed by 4 bases and 4 bases, with 11 bases remaining between them. The CDR3 sequence is 14 residues long. The CDR3 bases are TGTGCCAGCAGTTCCCCCCTCTCTAATCAGCCCCAGCATTTT. Its translation is CASSSPLSNQPQHF.

This chain uses TRBV9 with TRBJ1-4; 9 bases align to TRBD1. Unmatched junction bases numbered 4, after V lost 4 bases and J lost 6 bases. CDR3 length: 14 residues. Germline V gives CDR1 SGDLS, CDR2 YYNGEE. In nucleotides, the CDR3 is TGTGCCAGCAGCCCCAGACAGGGGGATGAAAAACTGTTTTTT. This codes for CASSPRQGDEKLFF. The whole variable domain, remainder taken from reference TRBV9 and TRBJ1-4, is DSGVTQTPKHLITATGQRVTLRCSPRSGDLSVYWYQQSLDQGLQFLIQYYNGEERAKGNILERFSAQQFPDLHSELNLSSLELGDSALYFCASSPRQGDEKLFFGSGTQLSVL.

This sequence joins TRBV7-2 and TRBJ2-1, with TRBD2 matching over 7 bases. The CDR3 runs 14 residues. V was pared by 5 bases and J by 7 bases, with 8 bases of the junction left unmatched. Germline assignment: CDR1 SGHTA and CDR2 FQGNSA. The CDR3 DNA sequence: TGTGCCAGCAGCCGACGACTAGCCCGGAATGAGCAGTTCTTC. Translation: CASSRRLARNEQFF.

This chain links TRBV15 with TRBJ1-1; D possibly corresponds to TRBD1 (6 bases). Trimming took off 0 bases at V and 2 bases at J, with 16 bases between the two ends. The CDR3 has 17 residues. CDR1 and CDR2 (germline): LNHNV, YYDKDF (reference sequence). The CDR3 DNA sequence: TGTGCCACCAGCAGAGATAGGGGGTATGGGGGAAACACTGAAGCTTTCTTT. It specifies CATSRDRGYGGNTEAFF.

This clonotype was seen a few times. J is TRBJ1-1 and V is TRBV4-3, with a possible D match to TRBD1 (5 bases). The CDR3 is made up of 15 amino acids. Trimming stripped 1 base from V and 5 bases from J, with 14 bases between. In germline, CDR1 is LGHNA, CDR2 YSLEER. CDR3 residues: CASSQGWGAKTEAFF. CDR3 DNA: TGCGCCAGCAGCCAAGGGTGGGGCGCCAAGACTGAAGCTTTCTTT.

V is TRBV28 and J is TRBJ2-5, with unresolved D. CDR1 and CDR2 (germline): MDHEN, SYDVKM. The CDR3 sequence is 14 residues long. The V end lost 3 bases, the J end lost 7 bases, and 15 bases lay between the germline ends. The CDR3 DNA reads as TGTGCCAGCAGTTTTAGGGCTCCTTCTGGGACCCAGTACTTC. Translation: CASSFRAPSGTQYF.